This T cell receptor (beta chain) was recovered during a study of T-cell memory formation after mild COVID-19. Trimming removed 5 bases from V and 4 bases from J; junction bases left unmatched: 9. The CDR3 runs 15 residues. Germline CDR1 reads DFQATT; CDR2 reads SNEGSKA (reference sequence). MiXCR was run by TCRdb on the 5' RACE reads, yielding one entry per CDR3 protein. The sample shows 400,000 or so distinct CDR3 sequences, roughly 20% of them seen only once. The source material was PBMCs or a T cell subset sorted from them (not recorded which). This clonotype was sampled from an adult woman who had mild COVID-19 (a few samples of this study predate the infection). Cell type and time point are not known. This rearrangement joins TRBV20-1 to TRBJ2-5; 11 bases align to TRBD1. CDR3 residues: CSAQTRGQGVETQYF. CDR3 sequence (DNA): TGCAGTGCTCAGACCAGGGGACAGGGGGTAGAGACCCAGTACTTC.